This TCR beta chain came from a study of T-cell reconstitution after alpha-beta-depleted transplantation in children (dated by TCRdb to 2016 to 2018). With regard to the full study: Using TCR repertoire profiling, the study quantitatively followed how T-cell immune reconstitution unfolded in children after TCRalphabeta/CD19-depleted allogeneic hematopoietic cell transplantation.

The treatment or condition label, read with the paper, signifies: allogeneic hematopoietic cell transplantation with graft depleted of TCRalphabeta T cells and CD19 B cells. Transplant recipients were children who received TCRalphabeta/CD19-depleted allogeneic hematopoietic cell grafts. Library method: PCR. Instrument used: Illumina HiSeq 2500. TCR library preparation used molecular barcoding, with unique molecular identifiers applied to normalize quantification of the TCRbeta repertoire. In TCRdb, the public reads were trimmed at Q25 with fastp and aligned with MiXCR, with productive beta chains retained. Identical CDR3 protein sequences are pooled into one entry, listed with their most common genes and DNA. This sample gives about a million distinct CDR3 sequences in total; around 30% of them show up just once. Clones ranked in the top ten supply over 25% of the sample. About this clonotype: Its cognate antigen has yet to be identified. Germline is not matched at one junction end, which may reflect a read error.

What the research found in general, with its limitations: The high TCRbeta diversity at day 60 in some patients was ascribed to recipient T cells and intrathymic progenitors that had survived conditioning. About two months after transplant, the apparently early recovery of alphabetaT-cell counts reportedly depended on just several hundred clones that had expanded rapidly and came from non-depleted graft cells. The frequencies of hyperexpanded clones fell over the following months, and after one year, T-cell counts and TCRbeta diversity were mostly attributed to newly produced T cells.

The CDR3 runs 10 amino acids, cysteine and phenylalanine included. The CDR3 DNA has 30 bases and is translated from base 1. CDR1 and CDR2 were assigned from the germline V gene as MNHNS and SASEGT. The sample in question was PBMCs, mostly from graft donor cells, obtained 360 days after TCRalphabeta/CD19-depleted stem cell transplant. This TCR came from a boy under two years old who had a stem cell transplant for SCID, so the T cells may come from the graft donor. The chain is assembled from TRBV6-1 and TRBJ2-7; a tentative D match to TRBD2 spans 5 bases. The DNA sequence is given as TGTGCCAGCACCCCGAACCCCGGGGACTTC. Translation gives CASTPNPGDF.